The source of this T cell receptor beta chain is a study of CD8+CD57+ T cells in acquired aplastic anemia. Study background: The mean DNA yield obtained from sorted CD4+ and CD8+ cells came to about 3.2 ug. Study findings and constraints: Overlapping CD8+ CDR3 repertoires of patients and controls contained about 27 shared sequences.

This clonotype has a handful of counts. What it binds is unknown. An expansion of CD8+CD57+ cells by flow cytometry had been shown in patients chosen for sequencing. Each patient gave a blood sample that was collected before any therapy had been received. Genomic DNA provided the template from which TCR beta VDJ and CDR3 profiles were obtained. TCRdb analysed the reads with MiXCR anew, one entry per CDR3 protein. The data contain around 180,000 distinct CDR3 sequences, over 40% of them singletons. CDR3 size: 15 residues. The V gene's germline CDR1 is SGDLS and CDR2 YYNGEE. V dropped 6 bases and J dropped 1; count of bases not matched to a gene: 9.

This clonotype originated in a human donor with aplastic anemia. The V and J genes are TRBV9 and TRBJ2-5, with 7 bases fitting TRBD2. The source material was sorted CD4+, CD8+, or CD8+CD57+ T cells (not recorded which) from PBMCs. CDR3: CASTLGEGLQETQYF. For the CDR3, the DNA is TGTGCCAGCACCTTAGGGGAGGGACTCCAAGAGACCCAGTACTTC.